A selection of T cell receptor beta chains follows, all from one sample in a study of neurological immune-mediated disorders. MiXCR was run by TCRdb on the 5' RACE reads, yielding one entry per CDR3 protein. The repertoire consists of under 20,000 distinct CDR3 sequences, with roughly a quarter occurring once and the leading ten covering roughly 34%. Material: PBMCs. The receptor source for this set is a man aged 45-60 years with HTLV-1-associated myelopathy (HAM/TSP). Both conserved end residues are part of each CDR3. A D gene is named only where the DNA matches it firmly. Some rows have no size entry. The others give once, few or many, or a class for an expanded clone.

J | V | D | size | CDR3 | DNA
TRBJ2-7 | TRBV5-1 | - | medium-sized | CASSLASTENYEQYF | TGCGCCAGCAGCTTGGCCTCGACGGAAAACTACGAGCAGTACTTC
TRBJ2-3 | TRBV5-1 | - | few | CASSLDQGTDTQYF | TGCGCCAGCAGCCTGGACCAGGGCACAGATACGCAGTATTTT
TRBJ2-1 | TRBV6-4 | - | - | CASSDAAGNLYEQFF | TGTGCCAGCAGTGACGCGGCGGGAAATCTCTATGAGCAGTTCTTC
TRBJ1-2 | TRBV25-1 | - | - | CASSEWGTPNYGYTF | TGTGCCAGCAGTGAATGGGGGACCCCAAACTATGGCTACACCTTC
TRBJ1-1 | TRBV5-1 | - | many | CASSLESGRTEAFF | TGCGCCAGCAGCTTGGAAAGTGGGAGGACTGAAGCTTTCTTT
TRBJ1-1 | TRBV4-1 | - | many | CASSQDKAWAFF | TGCGCCAGCAGCCAAGACAAAGCTTGGGCTTTCTTT
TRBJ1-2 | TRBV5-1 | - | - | CASSLAGGGRINGYTF | TGCGCCAGCAGCTTGGCTGGCGGGGGGCGAATAAATGGCTACACCTTC
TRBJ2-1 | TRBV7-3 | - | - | CASSNLGSDEQFF | TGTGCCAGCAGCAACCTCGGGAGCGATGAGCAGTTCTTC
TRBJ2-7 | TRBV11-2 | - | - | CASSQVFGTFQQQYF | TGTGCCAGCAGCCAAGTCTTTGGGACTTTTCAGCAGCAGTACTTC
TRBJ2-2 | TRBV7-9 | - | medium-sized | CASNPDRAGELFF | TGTGCCAGCAACCCGGACCGGGCCGGGGAGCTGTTTTTT
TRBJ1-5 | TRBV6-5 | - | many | CASSYSGVESNQPQHF | TGTGCCAGCAGTTACTCAGGCGTGGAAAGCAATCAGCCCCAGCATTTT
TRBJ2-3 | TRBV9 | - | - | CASSVDPKPDTQYF | TGTGCCAGCAGCGTAGATCCGAAACCAGATACGCAGTATTTT
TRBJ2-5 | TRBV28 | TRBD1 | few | CASSSNRAGGETQYF | TGTGCCAGCAGTTCTAATCGGGCAGGGGGAGAGACCCAGTACTTC
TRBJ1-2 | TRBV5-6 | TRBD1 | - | CASSPGQGFGYTF | TGTGCCAGCAGCCCGGGACAGGGATTTGGCTACACCTTC
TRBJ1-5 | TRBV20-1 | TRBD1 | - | CSARTGRGQPQHF | TGCAGTGCAAGGACAGGACGGGGTCAGCCCCAGCATTTT
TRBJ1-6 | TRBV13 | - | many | CASSFQGLSSYNSPLHF | TGTGCCAGCAGCTTTCAGGGTCTGAGCTCCTATAATTCACCCCTCCACTTT
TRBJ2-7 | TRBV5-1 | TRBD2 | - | CASSLVGRARYEQYF | TGCGCCAGCAGCTTGGTTGGGAGGGCGCGCTACGAGCAGTACTTC
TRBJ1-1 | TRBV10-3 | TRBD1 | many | CAISEPDRGPEAFF | TGTGCCATCAGTGAGCCGGACAGGGGTCCTGAAGCTTTCTTT
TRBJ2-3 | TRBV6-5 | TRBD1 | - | CASSPLGTGISDTQYF | TGTGCCAGCAGCCCCCTAGGGACAGGGATTTCGGATACGCAGTATTTT
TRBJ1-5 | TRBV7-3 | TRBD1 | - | CASSSGQVSQHF | TGTGCCAGCAGCTCAGGACAGGTGTCCCAGCATTTT
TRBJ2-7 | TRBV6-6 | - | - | CASSYSTSYNEQYF | TGTGCCAGCAGTTACTCGACCTCCTACAATGAGCAGTACTTC
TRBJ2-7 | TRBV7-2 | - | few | CASSPGPAGEQYF | TGTGCCAGCAGCCCGGGGCCGGCGGGCGAGCAGTACTTC
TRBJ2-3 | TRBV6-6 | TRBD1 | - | CASKTGQSTDAQYF | TGTGCCAGCAAGACAGGGCAAAGCACAGATGCGCAGTATTTT
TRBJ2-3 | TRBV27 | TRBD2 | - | CASSSGIGGVTDTQYF | TGTGCCAGCAGTTCAGGTATCGGGGGGGTCACAGATACGCAGTATTTT
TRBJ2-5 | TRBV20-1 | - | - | CSARVWQDQETQYF | TGCAGTGCTAGAGTATGGCAGGACCAAGAGACCCAGTACTTC
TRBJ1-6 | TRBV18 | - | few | CASSPSVGSPLHF | TGTGCCAGCTCACCAAGCGTCGGTTCACCCCTCCACTTT
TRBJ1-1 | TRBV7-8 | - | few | CASSGGGNTEAFF | TGTGCCAGCAGCGGGGGGGGGAACACTGAAGCTTTCTTT
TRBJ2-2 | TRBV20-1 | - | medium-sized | CSARVGTDLTGELFF | TGCAGTGCTAGAGTCGGGACGGACCTCACCGGGGAGCTGTTTTTT
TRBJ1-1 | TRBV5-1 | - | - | CASSYQENTEAFF | TGCGCCAGCAGCTATCAGGAGAACACTGAAGCTTTCTTT
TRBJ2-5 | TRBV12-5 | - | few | CASGLVPRQQETQYF | TGTGCTAGTGGTTTGGTCCCCCGACAGCAAGAGACCCAGTACTTC
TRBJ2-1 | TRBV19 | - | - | CASSIVEQQFF | TGTGCCAGTAGTATAGTGGAACAGCAGTTCTTC
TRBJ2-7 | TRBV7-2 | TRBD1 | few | CASSWLGDRDHEQYF | TGTGCCAGCAGCTGGCTCGGGGACAGGGACCACGAGCAGTACTTC
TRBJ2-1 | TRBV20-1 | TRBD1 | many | CSARGDRENNEQFF | TGCAGTGCTAGAGGGGACAGGGAAAACAATGAGCAGTTCTTC
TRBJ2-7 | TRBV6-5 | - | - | CASSYSQLAYEQYF | TGTGCCAGCAGTTACTCGCAACTAGCCTACGAGCAGTACTTC
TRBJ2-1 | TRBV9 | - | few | CASSPSPAAQNEQFF | TGTGCCAGCAGCCCCAGTCCAGCGGCTCAGAATGAGCAGTTCTTC
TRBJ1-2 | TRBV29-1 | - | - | CSVENNWDSYTF | TGCAGCGTTGAGAACAATTGGGACAGCTACACCTTC
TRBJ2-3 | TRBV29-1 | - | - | CSGKRWTSTDTQYF | TGCAGCGGAAAGCGGTGGACTAGCACAGATACGCAGTATTTT
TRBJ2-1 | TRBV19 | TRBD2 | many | CASSNVAGGPDEQFF | TGTGCCAGTAGTAACGTGGCGGGAGGGCCAGATGAGCAGTTCTTC